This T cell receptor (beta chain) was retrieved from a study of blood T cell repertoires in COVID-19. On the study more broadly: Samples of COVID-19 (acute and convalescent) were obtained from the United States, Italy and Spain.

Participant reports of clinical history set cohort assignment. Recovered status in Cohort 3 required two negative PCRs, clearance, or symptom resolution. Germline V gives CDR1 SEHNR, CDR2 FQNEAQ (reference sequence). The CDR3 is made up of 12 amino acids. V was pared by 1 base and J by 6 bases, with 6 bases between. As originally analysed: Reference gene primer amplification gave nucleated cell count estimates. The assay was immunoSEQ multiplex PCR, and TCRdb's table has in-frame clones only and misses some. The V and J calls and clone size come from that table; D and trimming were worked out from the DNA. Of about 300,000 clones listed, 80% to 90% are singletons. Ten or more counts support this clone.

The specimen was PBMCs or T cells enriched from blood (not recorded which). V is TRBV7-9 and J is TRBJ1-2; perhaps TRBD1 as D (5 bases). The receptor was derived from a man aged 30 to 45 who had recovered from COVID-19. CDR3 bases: TGTGCCAGCAGCTTAGGGGGGGATGGCTACACCTTC. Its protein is CASSLGGDGYTF.